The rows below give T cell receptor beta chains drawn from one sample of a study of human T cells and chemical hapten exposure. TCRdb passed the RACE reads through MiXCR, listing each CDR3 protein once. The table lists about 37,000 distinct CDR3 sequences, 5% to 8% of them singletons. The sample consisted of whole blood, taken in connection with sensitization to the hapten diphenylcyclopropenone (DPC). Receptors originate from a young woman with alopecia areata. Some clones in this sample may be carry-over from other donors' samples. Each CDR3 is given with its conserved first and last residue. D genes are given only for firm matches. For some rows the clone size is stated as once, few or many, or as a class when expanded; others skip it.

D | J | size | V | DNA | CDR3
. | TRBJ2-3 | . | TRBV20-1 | TGCAGTGCTAGAGAAAATGGAAATACGCAGTATTTT | CSARENGNTQYF
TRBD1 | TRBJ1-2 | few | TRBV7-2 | TGTGCCAGCAGCTTAGAGGGGGCAGGGTTGAGGGGCTACACCTTC | CASSLEGAGLRGYTF
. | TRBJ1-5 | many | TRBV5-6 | TGTGCCAGCAGCGCCGTGGACGGGGCAGGGGAGCCCCAGCATTTT | CASSAVDGAGEPQHF
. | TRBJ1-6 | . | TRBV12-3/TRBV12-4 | TGTGCCAGCTCTCCTGGACCAAGCTCCTATAATTCACCCCTCCACTTT | CASSPGPSSYNSPLHF
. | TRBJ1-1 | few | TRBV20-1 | TGCAGTGCTTTACGGGGGATGAACACTGAAGCTTTCTTT | CSALRGMNTEAFF
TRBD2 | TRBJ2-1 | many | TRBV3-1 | TGTGCCAGCAGCCCGGTGCCTAGCGGCGGTGAGCAGTTCTTC | CASSPVPSGGEQFF
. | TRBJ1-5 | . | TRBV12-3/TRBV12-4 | TGTGCCAGCAGTCCCAGGGGACCCTATAGCAATCAGCCCCAGCATTTT | CASSPRGPYSNQPQHF
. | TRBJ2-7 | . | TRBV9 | TGTGCCAGCAGCGTAGAGGGCGGCGAGCAGTACTTC | CASSVEGGEQYF
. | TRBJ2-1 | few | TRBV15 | TGTGCCACCAGCAGACCCCCCTCTGCACAGGGTTGGGGCAATGAGCAGTTCTTC | CATSRPPSAQGWGNEQFF
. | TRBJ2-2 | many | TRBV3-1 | TGTGCCAGCAGCCAAGAAACTCTTGGGCAGGGGAATACCGGGGAGCTGTTTTTT | CASSQETLGQGNTGELFF
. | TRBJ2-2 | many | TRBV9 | TGTGCCAGCAGCGTCCAACAGGGCTGGGGGGCCGGGGAGCTGTTTTTT | CASSVQQGWGAGELFF
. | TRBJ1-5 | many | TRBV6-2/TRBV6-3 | TGTGCCAGCAGTCGGACCCATCGGGATCAGCCCCAGCATTTT | CASSRTHRDQPQHF
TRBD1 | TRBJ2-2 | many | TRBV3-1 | TGTGCCAGCGGACAGGGGGCAAACACCGGGGAGCTGTTTTTT | CASGQGANTGELFF
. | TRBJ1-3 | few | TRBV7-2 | TGTGCCAGCAGCCCCCGCAACCCGGTCGGTGGAAACACCATATATTTT | CASSPRNPVGGNTIYF
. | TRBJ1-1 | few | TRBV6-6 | TGTGCCAGCAGTTACTCGCTTCGGGCAGCAATGAACACTGAAGCTTTCTTT | CASSYSLRAAMNTEAFF
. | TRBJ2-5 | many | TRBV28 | TGTGCCAGCAGTTCCTTGGAAGAGACCCAGTACTTC | CASSSLEETQYF
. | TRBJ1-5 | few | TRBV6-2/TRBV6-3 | TGTGCCAGCAGCTCCCAGGACAGCGCCAGCAATCAGCCCCAGCATTTT | CASSSQDSASNQPQHF
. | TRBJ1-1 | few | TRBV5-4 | TGTGCCAGCAGCTTGGTTCCGAGGGGGACTGAAGCTTTCTTT | CASSLVPRGTEAFF
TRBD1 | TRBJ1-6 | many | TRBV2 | TGTGCCCGATCTCCGGGACAGGGGGCAAACTCACCCCTCCACTTT | CARSPGQGANSPLHF
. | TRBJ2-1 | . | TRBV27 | TGTGCCAGCAGTTTATATGAGGGGGGGCCTGGGGATGAGCAGTTCTTC | CASSLYEGGPGDEQFF
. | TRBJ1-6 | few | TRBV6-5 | TGTGCCAGCAGTTTGGGCCCACAGGGAGGGAATTCACCCCTCCACTTT | CASSLGPQGGNSPLHF
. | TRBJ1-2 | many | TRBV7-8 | TGTGCCAGCAGCCGCGACACCAACTATGGCTACACCTTC | CASSRDTNYGYTF
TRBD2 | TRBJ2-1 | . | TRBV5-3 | TGTGCCAGAAGCCCCGGGAGGGGCTACAATGAGCAGTTCTTC | CARSPGRGYNEQFF
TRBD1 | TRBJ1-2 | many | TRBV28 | TGTGCCAGCAGTTCCCCCGGGACAGGGGGCAACTATGGCTACACCTTC | CASSSPGTGGNYGYTF
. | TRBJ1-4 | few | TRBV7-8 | TGTGCCAGCAGCCCAACAGGGATTAGGGAAAAACTGTTTTTT | CASSPTGIREKLFF
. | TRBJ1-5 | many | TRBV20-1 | TGCAGTGCTAGAGATCCAGGGATGGAGCCCCAGCATTTT | CSARDPGMEPQHF
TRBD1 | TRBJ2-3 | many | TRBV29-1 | TGCAGCGTCACCTCAGGGGGCTCTACCGGCACAGATACGCAGTATTTT | CSVTSGGSTGTDTQYF
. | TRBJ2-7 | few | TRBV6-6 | TGTGCCAGCAGCCCACAGTCCTACGAGCAGTACTTC | CASSPQSYEQYF
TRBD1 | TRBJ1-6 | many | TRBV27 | TGTGCCAGCACCCTAGGACAGGGACCCCTCCACTTT | CASTLGQGPLHF
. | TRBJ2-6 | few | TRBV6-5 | TGTGCCAGCAGTTACTCGGGGAGAGGGGGGAGCTCTGGGGCCAACGTCCTGACTTTC | CASSYSGRGGSSGANVLTF
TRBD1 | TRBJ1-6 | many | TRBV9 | TGTGCCAGCAGCGTAAGAGACAGGGTTTCACCCCTCCACTTT | CASSVRDRVSPLHF
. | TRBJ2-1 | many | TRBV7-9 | TGTGCCAGCAGCCCCGGGACCTACAATGAGCAGTTCTTC | CASSPGTYNEQFF
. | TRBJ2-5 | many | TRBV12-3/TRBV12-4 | TGTGCCAGCAGTTTACTTGGGTCCCAGTACTTC | CASSLLGSQYF
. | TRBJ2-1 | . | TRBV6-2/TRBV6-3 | TGTGCCAGCAAACGACGGAACTCCTACAATGAGCAGTTCTTC | CASKRRNSYNEQFF
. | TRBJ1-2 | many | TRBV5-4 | TGTGCCAGCAGCTTGGCCGGGGGGCTGGGTGGCTACACCTTC | CASSLAGGLGGYTF
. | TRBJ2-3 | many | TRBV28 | TGTGCCAGCAAGGGCCCCACAGATACGCAGTATTTT | CASKGPTDTQYF
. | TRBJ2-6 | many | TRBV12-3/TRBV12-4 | TGTGCCAGCAGTTCCCCGGGACAAGGGGCCAACGTCCTGACTTTC | CASSSPGQGANVLTF
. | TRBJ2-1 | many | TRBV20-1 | TGCAGTGCTAGAGTCTACAATGAGCAGTTCTTC | CSARVYNEQFF